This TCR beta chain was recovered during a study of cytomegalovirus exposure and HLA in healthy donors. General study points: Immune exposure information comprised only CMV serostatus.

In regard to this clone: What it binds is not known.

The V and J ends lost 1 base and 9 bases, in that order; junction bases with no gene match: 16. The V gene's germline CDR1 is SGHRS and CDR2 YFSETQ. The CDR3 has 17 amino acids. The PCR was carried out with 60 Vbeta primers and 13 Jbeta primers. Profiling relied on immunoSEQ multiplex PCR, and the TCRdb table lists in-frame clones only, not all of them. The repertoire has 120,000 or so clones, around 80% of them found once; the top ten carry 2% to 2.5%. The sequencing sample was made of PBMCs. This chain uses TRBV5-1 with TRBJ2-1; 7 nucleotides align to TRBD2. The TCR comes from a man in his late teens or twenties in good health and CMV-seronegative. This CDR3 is CASSLRIYGGGKAEQFF. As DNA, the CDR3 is TGCGCCAGCAGCTTGCGGATCTATGGGGGGGGGAAGGCTGAGCAGTTCTTC.